The subject of this entry is one T cell receptor beta chain. This clonotype was detected only once. There is no known antigen for this receptor. No qualities accompany the bases; no much larger clone lies one base away. One read gives only weak evidence. Stable Graves' hyperthyroidism was defined as the absence of progression to ophthalmopathy over 18 months of follow-up. The hyperthyroidism patients were between 18 and 65 years old and newly diagnosed, with a disease duration of less than 2 months. Any patient with an uncontrolled infection, another autoimmune disease, pregnancy or lactation was excluded. Diagnoses were based on clinical symptoms, serum thyroxine and TRAb, thyroid ultrasound and orbital computed tomography. Total RNA was extracted with Trizol reagent, and quality was checked on an Agilent 2100 Bioanalyzer. The TCR beta CDR3 regions were amplified from RNA transcripts. The first round of RT-PCR for the TCR CDR3 was performed with the HTBI primer set and the Qiagen OneStep RT-PCR kit. Libraries were constructed in a second round of multiplex PCR, after which size selection and purification were performed. The libraries were sequenced on an Illumina HiSeq2000 using paired-end 100 bp reads. The authors processed their data as follows. SOAPnuke was used to process the raw data, with reads discarded if the reads contained adapters or uncalled bases, had a mean Phred below 15, or lacked an exact constant-primer or identifier match. High-quality paired reads were merged with COPE v1.2.5, and unique nucleotide sequences were defined as clonotypes. MiTCR v1.1 was used to align the clonotypes against IMGT TRBV, TRBD and TRBJ reference segments. The analysis was restricted to V-J combinations with a frequency above 0.0001, which together covered 99.2% of the repertoires. The TCS score was defined as the ratio of F50 (clonal expansion) to E x V (chaos), calculated using BLOSUM62-based TCRdist between CDR3 peptides within each V-J. Welch's t-statistics and random forest reduced around 520 V-J features to around 14, which were used in a naive Bayes classifier (R e1071). The public reads were quality trimmed at Q25 with fastp and then assembled into clones with MiXCR by TCRdb, keeping productive beta chains. Each entry merges the rows of one CDR3 protein and shows their most common DNA and genes. TCRdb, not the authors, supplied the V and J calls. In this sample the table shows just over 550,000 distinct CDR3 sequences, roughly 46% of which occur a single time. The ten top clones hold 8.2% of the sample.

The data derive from a study of T cells in Graves' hyperthyroidism and ophthalmopathy (dated by TCRdb to about 2019). With regard to the full study: TCR V-J signatures able to tell the groups apart were searched for in a discovery cohort of 90 to 100 patients, of whom under 45 had Graves' ophthalmopathy and more than 55 had stable Graves' hyperthyroidism. Prospective prediction of ophthalmopathy was tested in an independent validation cohort consisting of some 20 hyperthyroidism patients and around 17 patients who later progressed to ophthalmopathy. The approximately 100 discovery patients were randomly split 7:3 into training and test sets. In addition, the study compared T-cell repertoires in thyroid tissue and in blood from several Graves' hyperthyroidism patients. Following sampling, methimazole starting at 30 mg daily was given to hyperthyroidism patients, and high-dose intravenous methylprednisolone was given to ophthalmopathy patients. The paper describes TCR Vbeta CDR3 sequencing of fewer than 150 peripheral blood samples, made up of 43 ophthalmopathy patients, approximately 73 hyperthyroidism patients and some 17 progressor patients.

CDR1 and CDR2 (ENHRY, SYGVKD) derive from the germline V gene. Including cysteine and phenylalanine, the CDR3 has 9 amino acids. The retained sequence is limited to the CDR3, 27 bases, with the frame set at the first base. General conclusions and limits of the study: Sample size was not statistically predetermined, and investigators were not blinded to group allocation. Most expanded thyroid clonotypes (frequency above 0.001) were also detected in blood, suggesting blood repertoires may reflect thyroid immune responses. In validation, the model predicted progression to ophthalmopathy with roughly 70% sensitivity and approximately 74% specificity, a median of 6.5 months before onset. In cross-validation, a model built on a 13 V-J signature told ophthalmopathy apart from stable hyperthyroidism with 85% to 90% sensitivity and approximately 81% specificity, and in testing the same model reached 80%/75%.

The chain uses TRBV10-3 and TRBJ2-7; no D gene can be assigned with confidence. Sequencing input: peripheral blood or thyroid tissue (not recorded which). The TCR originated in a woman in her late teens or twenties with Graves' hyperthyroidism. Donor details come from another sample of the same person, matched by shared clones. Read as DNA, the sequence is TGTACCAGGACCCACGAGCAGTACTTC. It codes for CTRTHEQYF.